The clone carrying this T cell receptor beta chain has a handful of counts. This record belongs to a study of T-cell reconstitution after alpha-beta-depleted transplantation in children. Trimming removed 2 bases at V and 0 bases at J, with 9 bases between. The CDR3 runs 14 residues. Germline assignment: CDR1 DFQATT and CDR2 SNEGSKA (reference sequence). Preparing the TCRbeta library involved the use of unique molecular identifiers. TCRdb used MiXCR to reprocess the PCR reads, holding one entry per CDR3 protein. The table has over 550,000 distinct CDR3 sequences, more than 9% seen once. The sequencing here drew on PBMCs from the stem cell graft donor, taken from the stem cell graft. The sequence came from a human donor who donated a stem cell graft to a child with acute myeloid leukemia. The rearrangement joins TRBV20-1 to TRBJ2-3; D unclear. CDR3 amino acids: CSARPTPSTDTQYF. CDR3 nucleotides: TGCAGTGCTAGACCGACCCCCAGCACAGATACGCAGTATTTT.